The present TCR beta chain was sequenced within a study of T-cell reconstitution after alpha-beta-depleted transplantation in children. Overall study findings and caveats: In patients about two months after transplant, alpha-beta T cells reportedly arose from several hundred expanded graft clones. Counts and diversity of T cells one year after transplant came mostly from newly produced T cells. For some patients, TCRbeta diversity was high at day 60 because of recipient T cells and thymic progenitors that survived.

As it was prepared, the TCRbeta library received unique molecular identifiers. TCRdb called the PCR reads again in MiXCR, with one record for every CDR3 protein. The sample contains 780,000 or so distinct CDR3 sequences, approximately 15% of which appear only once. Comments on this clonotype: Its antigen is unidentified.

Germline-derived CDR1 and CDR2 are LNHNV and YYDKDF (reference sequence). V was pared by 4 bases and J by 4 bases, with 9 bases of the junction left unmatched. The CDR3 loop spans 15 amino acids. V gene TRBV15 combines with J gene TRBJ2-7; 8 nucleotides agree with TRBD1. This specimen was PBMCs, mostly from graft donor cells, taken 360 days after TCRalphabeta/CD19-depleted stem cell transplant. This receptor was identified in a male patient aged 5 to 17 who had a stem cell transplant for acute lymphoblastic leukemia, so the T cells may come from the graft donor. CDR3: CATSNTGTGQYEQYF. The CDR3 DNA sequence: TGTGCCACCAGCAACACCGGGACAGGCCAATACGAGCAGTACTTC.